The following is a T cell receptor beta chain sequence with its context. The data were taken from a study of shared clonotypes between healthy human individuals. This CDR3 region has 16 residues. Germline V CDR1 and CDR2: LGHNA, YSLEER. J was trimmed by 1 base and V by 1 base; bases with no gene match: 3. It was across several immunoSEQ plates that each subset's genomic DNA was evenly split. Measured with immunoSEQ multiplex PCR; TCRdb has only the in-frame clones, and not every one. This sample has millions of clones, with just under 95% found just once. Selected positively for CCR7 and CD45RO-negative, naive CD8 cells excluded terminally differentiated effector memory CD45RA+ cells.

The V call is TRBV4-3, the J call TRBJ1-3, with 8 nucleotides matching TRBD1. The source is a man between 18 and 29 years old in good health. Sequenced input: naive CD8+ T cells sorted from blood. The CDR3 sequence is CASSQGTGSSGNTIYF. For the CDR3, the DNA is TGCGCCAGCAGCCAAGGGACAGGGTCTTCTGGAAACACCATATATTTT.